Listed here are 20 T cell receptor beta chains from one sample, sequenced in a study of CD8 T cells in Susac syndrome. The RNA, about 0.5 to 1 ug, was put through reverse transcription using random hexamers. TCRdb itself ran the immunoSEQ multiplex PCR reads through MiXCR, one entry per CDR3 protein. The sample has roughly 120,000 distinct CDR3 sequences; approximately 94% are singletons. The sequencing input was CD4+ T cells from PBMCs. Receptors were obtained from a human donor with multiple sclerosis.

The chain uses TRBV14 and TRBJ2-7, with D possibly matching TRBD2 (6 bases). V was trimmed by 6 bases and J by 5 bases, leaving 20 bases between them. Germline V gene lookup returns CDR1 SGHDN and CDR2 FVKESK. This CDR3 comprises 15 residues. CDR3 region: CASRNAGAGHHEQYF. The CDR3 DNA follows: TGTGCCAGCAGAAACGCCGGGGCGGGGCACCACGAGCAGTACTTC.

The chain joins TRBV27 to TRBJ2-5; D ambiguous. Germline V gene data show CDR1 as MNHEY and CDR2 as SMNVEV (reference sequence). The V and J ends lost 0 bases and 1 base respectively, with 9 bases between them. This CDR3 has 15 residues. The CDR3 is CASSLSRHLQETQYF. DNA of the CDR3: TGTGCCAGCAGTTTATCCCGACACCTCCAAGAGACCCAGTACTTC.

This clonotype has more than one count but fewer than ten. This rearrangement joins TRBV9 to TRBJ2-7, with 8 bases identical to TRBD1. The trim removed 4 bases at V and 9 bases at J, leaving 15 bases unmatched. The CDR3 has 15 amino acids. Germline V gene sequence: CDR1 SGDLS, CDR2 YYNGEE. The CDR3 is CASSPHPGQGMLQYF. The CDR3, as DNA: TGTGCCAGCAGCCCGCACCCAGGACAGGGTATGTTGCAGTACTTC. Full variable domain (remainder filled in from reference TRBV9 and TRBJ2-7): DSGVTQTPKHLITATGQRVTLRCSPRSGDLSVYWYQQSLDQGLQFLIQYYNGEERAKGNILERFSAQQFPDLHSELNLSSLELGDSALYFCASSPHPGQGMLQYFGPGTRLTVT.

The chain recombines TRBV7-2 with TRBJ2-3; D possibly corresponds to TRBD2 (5 bases). In germline, CDR1 is SGHTA, CDR2 FQGNSA. The CDR3 contains 13 residues. V was clipped by 3 bases and J by 5 bases, with 9 bases between them. The CDR3 reads CASSFHSGDTQYF. The CDR3, as DNA: TGTGCCAGCAGCTTTCACAGCGGAGATACGCAGTATTTT.

This chain connects TRBV30 to TRBJ2-7, with 7 bases matching TRBD1. Germline-derived CDR1 and CDR2 are GTSNPN and SVGIG (reference sequence). J was trimmed by 6 bases and V by 1 base; bases with no gene match: 0. This CDR3 contains 11 residues. The CDR3 is CAWSDRGEQYF. The CDR3 coding sequence is TGTGCCTGGAGTGACAGGGGCGAGCAGTACTTC.

The chain joins TRBV29-1 to TRBJ2-3, with 7 bases identical to TRBD2. Germline V gives CDR1 SQVTM, CDR2 ANQGSEA. The CDR3 loop spans 12 amino acids. The ends lost 6 bases at V and 8 bases at J; junction bases unmatched: 8. The CDR3 spells CSVGRSRGTQYF. As DNA, the CDR3 is TGCAGCGTCGGGAGGTCTAGAGGTACGCAGTATTTT.

The chain recombines TRBV7-9 with TRBJ2-5; weak D call: TRBD2 (5 bases). Germline V gene data show CDR1 as SEHNR and CDR2 as FQNEAQ (reference sequence). This CDR3 has 13 amino acids. The V and J ends lost 1 base and 4 bases respectively, with 7 bases between them. CDR3 residues: CASSLGGIETQYF. The CDR3 DNA follows: TGTGCCAGCAGCTTAGGAGGGATAGAGACCCAGTACTTC.

The chain employs TRBV18 and TRBJ1-5, with D unclear. The CDR3 consists of 14 residues. Germline V CDR1 and CDR2: KGHSH, LQKENI. V was shortened by 0 bases and J by 8 bases, with 11 bases between the two germline ends. CDR3 in DNA: TGTGCCAGCTCACCACCCGGCCCGGCGGAGCCCCAGCATTTT. This gives the protein CASSPPGPAEPQHF.

This rearrangement joins TRBV19 to TRBJ1-5, with no clear D. The germline CDR1 and CDR2 sequences are LNHDA and SQIVND (reference sequence). There are 13 residues in the CDR3. Trimming took 7 bases from V and 6 from J, leaving 13 bases between them. The DNA of the CDR3 is TGTGCCAGTAAAGGGCGACACGGTCAGCCCCAGCATTTT. The encoded protein is CASKGRHGQPQHF.

The rearrangement joins TRBV7-6 to TRBJ2-5; no reliable D call. The V end was cut by 1 base, the J end by 3 bases, with 9 bases between. Germline V gives CDR1 SGHVS, CDR2 FNYEAQ. The CDR3 is 14 residues long. The CDR3 nucleotides are TGTGCCAGCAGCTTAGACGGCCCTGAAGAGACCCAGTACTTC. It specifies CASSLDGPEETQYF. The complete variable domain, with remaining parts taken from reference TRBV7-6 and TRBJ2-5, reads GAGVSQSPRYKVTKRGQDVALRCDPISGHVSLYWYRQALGQGPEFLTYFNYEAQQDKSGLPNDRFSAERPEGSISTLTIQRTEQRDSAMYRCASSLDGPEETQYFGPGTRLLVL.

The chain couples TRBV7-9 to TRBJ2-2; 9 bases align to TRBD1. The germline CDR1 and CDR2 sequences are SEHNR and FQNEAQ (reference sequence). Germline trimming cut 1 base from V and 6 bases from J; bases unmatched to any gene: 3. The CDR3 runs 15 residues. CDR3 nucleotides: TGTGCCAGCAGCTTAGAACAGGGGGCAGCCGGGGAGCTGTTTTTT. As protein: CASSLEQGAAGELFF.

V is TRBV6-6 and J is TRBJ2-3; TRBD1 or TRBD2 may be the D gene (5 bases each). CDR1 and CDR2 from the germline V gene are MNHNY and SVGAGI (reference sequence). This CDR3 comprises 15 residues. V lost 2 bases and J lost 6, with 15 bases in between. The CDR3 DNA is TGTGCCAGCAGTTACCCGACTAAGGGGTCGGATACGCAGTATTTT. Its translation: CASSYPTKGSDTQYF.

The chain carries TRBV6-6 and TRBJ1-2; TRBD1 might be the D (5 bases). This CDR3 region has 16 residues. The V end lost 0 bases, the J end lost 4 bases, and 15 bases lay between the germline ends. CDR1 MNHNY and CDR2 SVGAGI come from the germline V gene (reference sequence). The CDR3 reads CASSYSNTPGIYGYTF. The CDR3 coding sequence is TGTGCCAGCAGTTACTCGAATACTCCAGGGATCTATGGCTACACCTTC.

V gene TRBV19 combines with J gene TRBJ2-4; D gene unclear. V shed 5 bases and J shed 2 bases, with 10 bases lying between them. Germline CDR1 reads LNHDA; CDR2 reads SQIVND (reference sequence). This CDR3 has 14 amino acids. CDR3 in amino acids: CASSPQDTKNIQYF. CDR3 coding DNA: TGTGCCAGTAGTCCCCAGGATACCAAAAACATTCAGTACTTC.

This chain links TRBV7-2 with TRBJ1-1; 8 bases match TRBD1. Trimming at V came to 5 bases and at J to 5 bases, leaving 13 bases not matched to a gene. The CDR3 covers 16 residues. In germline, CDR1 is SGHTA, CDR2 FQGNSA. CDR3 residues: CASSPHRGGSGTEAFF. DNA for the CDR3: TGTGCCAGCAGCCCGCACAGGGGGGGATCAGGGACTGAAGCTTTCTTT.

The V gene is TRBV9, the J gene TRBJ1-1; no clear D. CDR1 is SGDLS and CDR2 is YYNGEE in the germline V gene. The CDR3 spans 14 residues. Deletions cut 5 bases from V and 5 bases from J, with 16 bases between. In DNA, the CDR3 is TGTGCCAGCAGTGTCGGACGGCGAACAACTGAAGCTTTCTTT. Residues: CASSVGRRTTEAFF.

The chain recombines TRBV4-3 with TRBJ1-4; D is uncertain. Trimming took off 0 bases at V and 0 bases at J, with 2 bases between the two ends. The CDR3 is 14 amino acids. From germline, CDR1 is LGHNA and CDR2 YSLEER. The CDR3 DNA reads TGCGCCAGCAGCCAAGACCCAACTAATGAAAAACTGTTTTTT. The encoded protein is CASSQDPTNEKLFF.

This chain uses TRBV5-1 with TRBJ2-5, with 8 bases that match TRBD1. The germline CDR1 and CDR2 sequences are SGHRS and YFSETQ. CDR3 length: 15 amino acids. J was trimmed by 7 bases and V by 1 base; bases with no gene match: 9. The CDR3, as DNA: TGCGCCAGCAGCTTGCAACCGACAGGGGATGGGACCCAGTACTTC. As protein: CASSLQPTGDGTQYF.

This sequence joins TRBV29-1 and TRBJ2-2; 10 bases map to TRBD1. CDR3 length: 14 residues. Trimming removed 6 bases from V and 4 bases from J; junction bases left unmatched: 5. Germline CDR1 SQVTM, CDR2 ANQGSEA. As DNA, the CDR3 is TGCAGCGTACAGACAGGGGGCAGCACCGGGGAGCTGTTTTTT. This sequence encodes CSVQTGGSTGELFF.

In this sample, this clonotype turned up once. The chain uses TRBV3-1 and TRBJ1-2, with D maybe TRBD1 (5 bases). The CDR3 totals 16 residues. The ends were cut back, 1 base at V and 0 bases at J, with 12 bases in the middle. CDR1 and CDR2 (germline): LGHDT, YNNKEL (reference sequence). The CDR3 is CASSQVTGGANYGYTF. DNA for the CDR3: TGTGCCAGCAGCCAAGTAACCGGGGGAGCTAACTATGGCTACACCTTC.